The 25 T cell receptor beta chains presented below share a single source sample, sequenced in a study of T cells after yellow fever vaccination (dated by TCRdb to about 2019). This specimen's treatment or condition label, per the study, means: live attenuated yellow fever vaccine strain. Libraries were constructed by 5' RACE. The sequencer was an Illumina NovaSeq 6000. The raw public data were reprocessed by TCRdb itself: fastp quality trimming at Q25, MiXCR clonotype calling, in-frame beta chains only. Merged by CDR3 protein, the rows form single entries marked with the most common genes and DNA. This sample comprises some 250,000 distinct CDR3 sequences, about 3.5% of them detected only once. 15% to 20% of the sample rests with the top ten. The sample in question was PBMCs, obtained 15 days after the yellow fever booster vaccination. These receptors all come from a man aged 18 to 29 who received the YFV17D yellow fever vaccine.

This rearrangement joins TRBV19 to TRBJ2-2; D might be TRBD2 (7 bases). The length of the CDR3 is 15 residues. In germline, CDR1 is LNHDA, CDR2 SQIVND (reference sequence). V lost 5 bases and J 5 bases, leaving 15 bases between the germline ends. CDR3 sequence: CASSSVGGRTGELFF. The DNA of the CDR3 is TGTGCCAGTAGTTCCGTGGGGGGGCGTACCGGGGAGCTGTTTTTT.

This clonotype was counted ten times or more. The CDR3 nucleotides are TGCGCCAGCAGTGAGGTAGCGGGGACCTACGAGCAGTACTTC. Translating gives CASSEVAGTYEQYF. The rearrangement uses TRBV5-1 and TRBJ2-7; 8 bases fit TRBD2. Germline V gives CDR1 SGHRS, CDR2 YFSETQ. The V gene end was trimmed by 5 bases and the J gene end by 2 bases; junction bases not matched to a gene: 6. The CDR3 covers 14 residues.

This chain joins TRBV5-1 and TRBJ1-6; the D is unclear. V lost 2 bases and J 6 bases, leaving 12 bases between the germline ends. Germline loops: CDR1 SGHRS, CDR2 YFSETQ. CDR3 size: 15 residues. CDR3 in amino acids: CASSFSGNSNSPLHF. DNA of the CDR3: TGCGCCAGCAGCTTTAGCGGGAATTCTAATTCACCCCTCCACTTT.

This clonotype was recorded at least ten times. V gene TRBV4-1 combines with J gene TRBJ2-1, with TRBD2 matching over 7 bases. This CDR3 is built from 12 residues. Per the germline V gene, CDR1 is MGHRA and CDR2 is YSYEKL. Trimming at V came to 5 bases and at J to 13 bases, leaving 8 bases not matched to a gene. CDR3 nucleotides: TGCGCCAGCAGCAACGGACCTAGCGGACAGTTCTTC. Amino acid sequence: CASSNGPSGQFF.

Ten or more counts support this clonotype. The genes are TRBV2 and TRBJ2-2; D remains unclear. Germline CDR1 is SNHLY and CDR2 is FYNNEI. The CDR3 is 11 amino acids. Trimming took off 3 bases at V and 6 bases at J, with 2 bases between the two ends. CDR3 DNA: TGTGCCAGCAGTGATTCCGGGGAGCTGTTTTTT. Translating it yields CASSDSGELFF.

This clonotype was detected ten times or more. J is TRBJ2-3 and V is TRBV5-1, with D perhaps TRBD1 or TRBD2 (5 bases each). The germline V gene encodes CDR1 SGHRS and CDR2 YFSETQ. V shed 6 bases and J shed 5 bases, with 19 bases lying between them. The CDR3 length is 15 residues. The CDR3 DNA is TGCGCCAGCACTACGAATATCGTTGGGGGAGATACGCAGTATTTT. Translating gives CASTTNIVGGDTQYF.

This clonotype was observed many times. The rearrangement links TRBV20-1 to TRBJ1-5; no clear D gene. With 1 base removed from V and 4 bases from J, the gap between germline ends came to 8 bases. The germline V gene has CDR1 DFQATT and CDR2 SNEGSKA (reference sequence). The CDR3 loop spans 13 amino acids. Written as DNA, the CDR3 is TGCAGTGCTAGAGGTTGGGTTAATCAGCCCCAGCATTTT. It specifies CSARGWVNQPQHF.

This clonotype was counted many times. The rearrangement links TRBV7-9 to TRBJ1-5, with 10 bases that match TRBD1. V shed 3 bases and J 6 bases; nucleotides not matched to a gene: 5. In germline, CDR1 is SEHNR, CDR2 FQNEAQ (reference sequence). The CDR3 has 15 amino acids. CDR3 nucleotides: TGTGCCAGCAGCTTGGGGACAGGGGTCGGTCAGCCCCAGCATTTT. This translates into CASSLGTGVGQPQHF.

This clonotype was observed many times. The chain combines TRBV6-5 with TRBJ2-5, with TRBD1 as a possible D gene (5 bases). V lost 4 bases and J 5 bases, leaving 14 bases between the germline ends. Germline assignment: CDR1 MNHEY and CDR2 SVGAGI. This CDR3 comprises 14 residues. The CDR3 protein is CASSWGQLGETQYF. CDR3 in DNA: TGTGCCAGCAGTTGGGGCCAGCTCGGGGAGACCCAGTACTTC.

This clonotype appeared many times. The CDR3 sequence is CASSGRPTDTQYF. The DNA of the CDR3 is TGTGCCAGCAGCGGGAGACCCACAGATACGCAGTATTTT. This rearrangement joins TRBV7-9 to TRBJ2-3; D might be TRBD2 (5 bases). The CDR3 loop spans 13 amino acids. The V end lost 5 bases, the J end lost 2 bases, and 8 bases lay between the germline ends. CDR1 and CDR2 (germline): SEHNR, FQNEAQ (reference sequence).

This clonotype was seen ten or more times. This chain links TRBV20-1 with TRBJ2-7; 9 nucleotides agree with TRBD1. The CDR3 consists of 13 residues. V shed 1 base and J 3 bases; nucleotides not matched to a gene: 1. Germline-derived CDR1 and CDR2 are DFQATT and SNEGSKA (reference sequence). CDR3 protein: CSARGDRDYEQYV. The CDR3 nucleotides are TGCAGTGCTAGAGGGGACAGGGACTACGAGCAGTACGTC.

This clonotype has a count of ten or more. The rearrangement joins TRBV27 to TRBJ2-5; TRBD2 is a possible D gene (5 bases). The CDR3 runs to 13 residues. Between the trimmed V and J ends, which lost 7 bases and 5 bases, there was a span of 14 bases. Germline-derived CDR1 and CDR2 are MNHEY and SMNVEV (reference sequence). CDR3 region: CASTTFGVETQYF. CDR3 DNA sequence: TGTGCCAGCACCACCTTCGGGGTGGAGACCCAGTACTTC.

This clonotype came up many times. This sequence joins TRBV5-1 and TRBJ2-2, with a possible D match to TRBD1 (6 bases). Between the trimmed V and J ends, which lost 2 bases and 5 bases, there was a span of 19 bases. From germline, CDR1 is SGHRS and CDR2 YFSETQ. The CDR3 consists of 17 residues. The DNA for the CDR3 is TGCGCCAGCAGCTTAAACCTACAGGGAAAGTATACCGGGGAGCTGTTTTTT. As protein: CASSLNLQGKYTGELFF.

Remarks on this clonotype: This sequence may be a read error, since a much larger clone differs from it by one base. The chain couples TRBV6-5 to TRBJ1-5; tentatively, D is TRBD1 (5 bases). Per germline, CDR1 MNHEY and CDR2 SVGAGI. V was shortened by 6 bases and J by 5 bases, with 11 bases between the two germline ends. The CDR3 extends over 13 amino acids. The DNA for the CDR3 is TGTGCCAGCAGCCGACAGTGGGATCAGCCCCAGCATTTT. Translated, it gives CASSRQWDQPQHF.

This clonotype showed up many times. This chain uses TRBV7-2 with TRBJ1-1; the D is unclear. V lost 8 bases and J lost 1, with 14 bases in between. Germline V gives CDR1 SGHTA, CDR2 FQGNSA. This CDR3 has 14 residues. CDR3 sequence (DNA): TGTGCCAGCTCACGGGCCGGCGAGAACACTGAAGCTTTCTTT. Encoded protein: CASSRAGENTEAFF.

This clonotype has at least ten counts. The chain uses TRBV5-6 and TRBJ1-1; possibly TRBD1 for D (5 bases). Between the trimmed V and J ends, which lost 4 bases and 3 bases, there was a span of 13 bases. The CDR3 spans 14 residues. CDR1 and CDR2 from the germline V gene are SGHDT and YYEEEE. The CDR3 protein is CASSNIDSYTEAFF. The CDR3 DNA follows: TGTGCCAGCAGCAACATCGACAGCTACACTGAAGCTTTCTTT.

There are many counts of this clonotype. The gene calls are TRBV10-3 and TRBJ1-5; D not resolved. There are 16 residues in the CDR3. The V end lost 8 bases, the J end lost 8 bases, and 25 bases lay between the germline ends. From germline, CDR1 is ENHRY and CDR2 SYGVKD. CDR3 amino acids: CAIGSPDRSRLEPQHF. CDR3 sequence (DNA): TGTGCCATCGGAAGCCCGGACCGCTCAAGGTTGGAGCCCCAGCATTTT.

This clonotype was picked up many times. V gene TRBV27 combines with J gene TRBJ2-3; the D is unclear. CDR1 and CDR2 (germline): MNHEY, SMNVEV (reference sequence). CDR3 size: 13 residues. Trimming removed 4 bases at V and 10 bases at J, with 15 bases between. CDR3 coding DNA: TGTGCCAGCAGTTATATGACGGTTGGTGCGCAGTATTTT. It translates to CASSYMTVGAQYF.

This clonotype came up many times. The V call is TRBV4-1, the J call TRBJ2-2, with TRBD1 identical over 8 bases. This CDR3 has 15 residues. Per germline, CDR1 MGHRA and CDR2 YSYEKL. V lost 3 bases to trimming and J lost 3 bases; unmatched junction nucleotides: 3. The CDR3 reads CASSHRQGYTGELFF. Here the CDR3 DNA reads TGCGCCAGCAGCCATAGACAGGGGTACACCGGGGAGCTGTTTTTT.

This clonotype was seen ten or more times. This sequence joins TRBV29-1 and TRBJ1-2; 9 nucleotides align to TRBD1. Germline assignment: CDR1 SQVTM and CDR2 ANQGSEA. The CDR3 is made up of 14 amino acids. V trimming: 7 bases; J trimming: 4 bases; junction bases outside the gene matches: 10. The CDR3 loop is CSATGGVRGYGYTF. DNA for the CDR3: TGCAGCGCTACAGGGGGCGTTCGTGGCTATGGCTACACCTTC.

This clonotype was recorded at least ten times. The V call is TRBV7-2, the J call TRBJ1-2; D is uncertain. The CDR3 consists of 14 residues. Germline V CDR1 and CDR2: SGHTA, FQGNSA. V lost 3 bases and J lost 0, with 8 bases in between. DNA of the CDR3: TGTGCCAGCAGCTTGGGGTTCCCTAACTATGGCTACACCTTC. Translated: CASSLGFPNYGYTF.

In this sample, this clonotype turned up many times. CDR3 residues: CASSFGLAPGSTYLNNEQFF. CDR3 nucleotide sequence: TGCGCCAGCAGCTTCGGTTTAGCCCCGGGATCCACATATTTAAACAATGAGCAGTTCTTC. The chain is built from TRBV5-1 and TRBJ2-1, with a weak D call TRBD2 (5 bases). The CDR3 consists of 20 residues. CDR1 and CDR2 from the germline V gene are SGHRS and YFSETQ. Trimming left V 2 bases short and J 5 bases short, with 29 bases between.

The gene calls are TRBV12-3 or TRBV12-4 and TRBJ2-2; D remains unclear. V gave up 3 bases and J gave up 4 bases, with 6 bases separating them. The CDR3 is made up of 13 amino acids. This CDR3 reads CASSFRTTGELFF. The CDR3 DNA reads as TGTGCCAGCAGTTTTAGGACCACCGGGGAGCTGTTTTTT.

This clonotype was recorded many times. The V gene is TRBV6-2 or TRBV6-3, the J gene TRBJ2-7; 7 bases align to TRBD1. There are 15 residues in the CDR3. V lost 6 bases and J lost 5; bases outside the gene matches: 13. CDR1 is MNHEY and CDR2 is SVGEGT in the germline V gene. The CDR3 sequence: CASRGNTIQGDEQYF. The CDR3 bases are TGTGCCAGCAGAGGGAATACCATTCAGGGGGACGAGCAGTACTTC.

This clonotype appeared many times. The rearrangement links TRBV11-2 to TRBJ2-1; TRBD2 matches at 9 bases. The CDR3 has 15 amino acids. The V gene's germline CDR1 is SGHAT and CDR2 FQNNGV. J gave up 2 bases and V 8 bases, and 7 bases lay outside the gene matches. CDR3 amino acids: CASRAGGATYNEQFF. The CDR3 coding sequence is TGTGCCAGCCGCGCGGGGGGGGCGACCTACAATGAGCAGTTCTTC. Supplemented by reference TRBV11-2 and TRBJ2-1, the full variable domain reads EAGVAQSPRYKIIEKRQSVAFWCNPISGHATLYWYQQILGQGPKLLIQFQNNGVVDDSQLPKDRFSAERLKGVDSTLKIQPAKLEDSAVYLCASRAGGATYNEQFFGPGTRLTVL.